This T cell receptor beta chain was recovered during a study of cytomegalovirus exposure and HLA in healthy donors. PCR primers comprised 60 Vbeta and 13 Jbeta primers. TCRdb keeps only in-frame clones here, not all; method: immunoSEQ multiplex PCR. Of about 220,000 clones detected, 82% appear once; the ten largest clones hold approximately 5.7%. This clone was picked up a small number of times. Germline CDR1 is SGHKS and CDR2 is YYEKEE (reference sequence). The CDR3 contains 15 residues. V gave up 4 bases and J gave up 3 bases; unmatched junction bases: 8. The sequencing sample was made of PBMCs. This chain joins TRBV5-5 and TRBJ2-7; 9 positions match TRBD1. This receptor was obtained from a man aged 35 to 55 in good health and CMV-seropositive. Here the CDR3 DNA reads TGTGCCAGCAGCAGGACGTGGACAGGGGACTACGAGCAGTACTTC. It codes for CASSRTWTGDYEQYF.